Each of the 22 T cell receptor beta chains below was sequenced from the same sample in a study of OX40 agonist ivuxolimab in advanced cancers. Clones were sequenced by immunoSEQ multiplex PCR, and TCRdb holds only the in-frame ones, with some missing. The sample carries tens of thousands of clones, around 80% recorded once. The specimen was CD4+ or CD8+ T cells sorted from blood, collected in a trial of the OX40 agonist ivuxolimab. The receptors originated from an adult with an advanced solid tumor such as melanoma, head and neck, liver or kidney cancer.

V is TRBV4-2 and J is TRBJ2-1; TRBD1 matches 7 bases. Per the germline V gene, CDR1 is LGHNA and CDR2 is YNFKEQ. There are 15 residues in the CDR3. The ends lost 3 bases at V and 3 bases at J; junction bases unmatched: 5. CDR3: CASSQVDRVYNEQFF. The CDR3 DNA sequence: TGTGCCAGCAGCCAGGTAGACAGGGTCTACAATGAGCAGTTCTTC.

V is TRBV15 and J is TRBJ2-5, with a possible D match to TRBD2 (6 bases). Germline V gives CDR1 LNHNV, CDR2 YYDKDF (reference sequence). CDR3 length: 13 residues. Trimming left V 1 base short and J 3 bases short, with 6 bases between. Written as DNA, the CDR3 is TGTGCCACCAGCAGAGGGGGGGAAGAGACCCAGTACTTC. Protein sequence: CATSRGGEETQYF.

This clone was found a few times. The V and J genes are TRBV11-2 and TRBJ2-1; D tentatively fits TRBD1 or TRBD2 (6 bases each). Between the trimmed V and J ends, which lost 5 bases and 5 bases, there was a span of 16 bases. Germline V lookup: CDR1 SGHAT, CDR2 FQNNGV. The CDR3 has 15 amino acids. CDR3 sequence: CASSPRHGGHNEQFF. CDR3 in DNA: TGTGCCAGCAGCCCCCGTCACGGGGGCCACAATGAGCAGTTCTTC.

V gene TRBV6-4 combines with J gene TRBJ2-3; D is tentatively TRBD1 or TRBD2 (6 bases each). The V and J ends lost 6 bases and 6 bases respectively, with 19 bases between them. Germline V CDR1 and CDR2: MRHNA, SNTAGT. The CDR3 loop spans 15 amino acids. CDR3 amino acids: CASSLRGTGPDTQYF. Written as DNA, the CDR3 is TGTGCCAGCAGCCTGAGGGGGACTGGCCCCGATACGCAGTATTTT.

This chain links TRBV5-1 with TRBJ2-5, with TRBD1 as a possible D gene (6 bases). Looked up from germline, CDR1 is SGHRS and CDR2 is YFSETQ. Trimming pared 4 bases from V and 5 bases from J, leaving 12 bases between. The CDR3 spans 13 residues. The CDR3 here is CASSLQGEETQYF. The CDR3 DNA sequence: TGCGCCAGCAGCCTACAGGGAGAGGAGACCCAGTACTTC.

The gene calls are TRBV30 and TRBJ2-1; 7 positions match TRBD2. Germline-derived CDR1 and CDR2 are GTSNPN and SVGIG (reference sequence). The V segment lost 3 bases and the J segment 11 bases; nucleotides outside the gene matches: 7. CDR3 size: 12 residues. CDR3 protein: CAWRRGVGKQFF. For the CDR3, the DNA is TGTGCCTGGAGACGGGGGGTGGGAAAGCAGTTCTTC.

V is TRBV14 and J is TRBJ1-2, with TRBD1 matching over 9 bases. The germline V gene encodes CDR1 SGHDN and CDR2 FVKESK. This CDR3 contains 15 residues. J gave up 3 bases and V 3 bases, and 5 bases lay outside the gene matches. The CDR3 loop is CASSHPTGGDYGYTF. The DNA of the CDR3 is TGTGCCAGCAGCCATCCGACAGGGGGGGACTATGGCTACACCTTC.

The CDR3 DNA follows: TGTGCCAGTACCGGGGTAGCGGGTTTGAACACCGGGGAGCTGTTTTTT. This codes for CASTGVAGLNTGELFF. The chain links TRBV19 to TRBJ2-2, with 7 nucleotides matching TRBD2. The J segment lost 1 base and the V segment lost 7 bases, leaving 9 bases of the junction unmatched. The CDR3 spans 16 residues. Germline CDR1 is LNHDA and CDR2 is SQIVND (reference sequence).

The chain couples TRBV19 to TRBJ1-5; 10 nucleotides line up with TRBD1. Germline trimming cut 4 bases from V and 3 bases from J; bases unmatched to any gene: 6. This CDR3 spans 16 amino acids. Per germline, CDR1 LNHDA and CDR2 SQIVND (reference sequence). DNA of the CDR3: TGTGCCAGTAGTACAAGGACAGGGGGTGACAATCAGCCCCAGCATTTT. It is translated as CASSTRTGGDNQPQHF.

The V and J genes are TRBV2 and TRBJ1-6, with 8 bases lining up with TRBD1. The CDR3 loop spans 15 amino acids. Germline lookup yields CDR1 SNHLY and CDR2 FYNNEI. Germline trimming cut 6 bases from V and 7 bases from J; bases unmatched to any gene: 8. Here the CDR3 DNA reads TGTGCCAGCAGGCCCAGGGGGCAGAGAAATTCACCCCTCCACTTT. This translates into CASRPRGQRNSPLHF.

DNA for the CDR3: TGTGCCGGGACCCCGGGACAGAACACAGATACGCAGTATTTT. Amino acids: CAGTPGQNTDTQYF. J is TRBJ2-3 and V is TRBV5-4; 7 bases line up with TRBD1. Germline V gene data show CDR1 as SGHNT and CDR2 as YYREEE (reference sequence). The trim removed 10 bases at V and 2 bases at J, leaving 10 bases unmatched. The CDR3 spans 14 residues. Full variable domain (outside the CDR3, taken from reference TRBV5-4 and TRBJ2-3): ETGVTQSPTHLIKTRGQQVTLRCSSQSGHNTVSWYQQALGQGPQFIFQYYREEENGRGNFPPRFSGLQFPNYSSELNVNALELDDSALYLCAGTPGQNTDTQYFGPGTRLTVL.

This chain connects TRBV7-3 to TRBJ1-1, with TRBD1 matching over 8 bases. The J segment lost 7 bases and the V segment lost 5 bases, leaving 3 bases of the junction unmatched. The CDR3 spans 12 residues. CDR1 is SGHTA, CDR2 FQGTGA, per germline. The CDR3: CASSAGGGEAFF. The DNA of the CDR3 is TGTGCCAGCAGCGCAGGGGGCGGTGAAGCTTTCTTT.

The chain combines TRBV28 with TRBJ1-3; possibly TRBD1 for D (6 bases). The CDR3 consists of 13 residues. In germline, CDR1 is MDHEN, CDR2 SYDVKM. V lost 6 bases and J 5 bases, leaving 11 bases between the germline ends. The CDR3 is CASRVGGRNTIYF. Written as DNA, the CDR3 is TGTGCCAGCAGGGTTGGGGGCAGAAACACCATATATTTT. The whole variable domain, filled in from reference TRBV28 and TRBJ1-3, reads DVKVTQSSRYLVKRTGEKVFLECVQDMDHENMFWYRQDPGLGLRLIYFSYDVKMKEKGDIPEGYSVSREKKERFSLILESASTNQTSMYLCASRVGGRNTIYFGEGSWLTVV.

This clone has more than one count but fewer than ten. The V call is TRBV27, the J call TRBJ2-1, with 14 positions matching TRBD2. In germline, CDR1 is MNHEY, CDR2 SMNVEV (reference sequence). Trimming removed 6 bases from V and 8 bases from J; junction bases left unmatched: 9. The CDR3 has 16 amino acids. The CDR3, as DNA: TGTGCCAGCAGCCCAATGAGACTAGCGGGGGGGGATGAGCAGTTCTTC. This sequence encodes CASSPMRLAGGDEQFF.

The chain has TRBV27 and TRBJ1-4; D gene uncertain. V was shortened by 8 bases and J by 0 bases, with 10 bases between the two germline ends. From germline, CDR1 is MNHEY and CDR2 SMNVEV (reference sequence). The CDR3 is 14 residues long. The CDR3 loop reads CASAPRTTNEKLFF. In nucleotides, the CDR3 is TGTGCCAGCGCTCCCAGGACAACTAATGAAAAACTGTTTTTT.

The J gene is TRBJ2-7, the V gene TRBV7-8, with TRBD1 matching 7 bases. Trimming removed 5 bases from V and 3 bases from J; junction bases left unmatched: 4. CDR1 and CDR2 from the germline V gene are SGHVS and FQNEAQ. The CDR3 length is 13 residues. The DNA for the CDR3 is TGTGCCAGCAGCCGGGGACAGTTCTACGAGCAGTACTTC. Its protein product is CASSRGQFYEQYF.

The rearrangement uses TRBV7-9 and TRBJ1-2; D is undetermined. Germline assignment: CDR1 SEHNR and CDR2 FQNEAQ (reference sequence). V shed 3 bases and J shed 3 bases, with 14 bases lying between them. The CDR3 contains 15 residues. The DNA for the CDR3 is TGTGCCAGCAGCTTGGGTCAAACCGTATACTATGGCTACACCTTC. Translation gives CASSLGQTVYYGYTF.

The chain uses TRBV6-5 and TRBJ1-3; D is unresolved. Germline lookup yields CDR1 MNHEY and CDR2 SVGAGI. There are 15 residues in the CDR3. Trimming removed 5 bases from V and 0 bases from J, with 11 bases in between. The CDR3 nucleotides are TGTGCCAGCAGTCAATCTTGGGGCTCTGGAAACACCATATATTTT. The encoded protein is CASSQSWGSGNTIYF.

The table lists this clone with a count of one. The chain joins TRBV27 to TRBJ2-7, with 10 bases lining up with TRBD1. The ends lost 6 bases at V and 5 bases at J; junction bases unmatched: 16. The CDR3 extends over 17 amino acids. Germline V gene data show CDR1 as MNHEY and CDR2 as SMNVEV (reference sequence). The CDR3 reads CASRKRPGQGTVHEQYF. In nucleotides, the CDR3 is TGTGCCAGCAGGAAGAGACCGGGACAGGGGACAGTTCACGAGCAGTACTTC.

This clone has just a few counts. The genes are TRBV5-1 and TRBJ1-1, with TRBD1 as a possible D gene (5 bases). This CDR3 is built from 13 residues. Trimming took 1 base from V and 1 from J, leaving 5 bases between them. Germline assignment: CDR1 SGHRS and CDR2 YFSETQ. CDR3 in amino acids: CASSLQGNTEAFF. The CDR3 region has the DNA TGCGCCAGCAGCTTGCAGGGGAACACTGAAGCTTTCTTT.

V and J are TRBV7-2 and TRBJ2-7; no clear D. Germline values: CDR1 SGHTA, CDR2 FQGNSA. Trimming shortened V by 1 base and J by 0 bases, and 10 bases separated the two germline ends. The CDR3 covers 15 residues. The CDR3 sequence: CASSLEWESSYEQYF. The CDR3 coding sequence is TGTGCCAGCAGCTTAGAATGGGAAAGCTCCTACGAGCAGTACTTC.

The chain uses TRBV12-5 and TRBJ2-2; tentatively, D is TRBD1 (6 bases). V lost 1 base and J lost 4, with 22 bases in between. The CDR3 runs 19 residues. CDR1 and CDR2 (germline): LGHNT, FRNRAP. CDR3 coding DNA: TGTGCTAGTGGTTTGGAACAGGGAGTAGCACCTTTGGGCACCGGGGAGCTGTTTTTT. Translation gives CASGLEQGVAPLGTGELFF.